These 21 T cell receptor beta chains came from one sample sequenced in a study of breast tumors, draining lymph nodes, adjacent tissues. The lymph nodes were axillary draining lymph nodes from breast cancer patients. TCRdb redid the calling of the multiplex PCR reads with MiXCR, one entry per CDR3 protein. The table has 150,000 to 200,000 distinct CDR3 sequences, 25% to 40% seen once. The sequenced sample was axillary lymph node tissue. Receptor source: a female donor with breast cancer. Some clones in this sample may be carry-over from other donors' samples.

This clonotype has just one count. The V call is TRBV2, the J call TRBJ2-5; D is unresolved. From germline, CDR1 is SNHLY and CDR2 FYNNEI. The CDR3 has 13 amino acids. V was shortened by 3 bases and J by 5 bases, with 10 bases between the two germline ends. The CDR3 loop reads CASSEWVGETQYF. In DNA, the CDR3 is TGTGCCAGCAGTGAGTGGGTCGGGGAGACCCAGTACTTC.

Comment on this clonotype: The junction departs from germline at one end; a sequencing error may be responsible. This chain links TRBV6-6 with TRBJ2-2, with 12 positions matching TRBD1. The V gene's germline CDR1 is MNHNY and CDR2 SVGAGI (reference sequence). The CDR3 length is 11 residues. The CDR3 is CASRPGQGAGF. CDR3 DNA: TGTGCCAGCAGGCCGGGACAGGGGGCGGGTTTT.

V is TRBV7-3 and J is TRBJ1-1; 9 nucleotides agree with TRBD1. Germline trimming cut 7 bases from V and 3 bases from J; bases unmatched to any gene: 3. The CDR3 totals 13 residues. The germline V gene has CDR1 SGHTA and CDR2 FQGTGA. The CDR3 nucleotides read TGTGCCAGCAACGACAGGGGGGACACTGAAGCTTTCTTT. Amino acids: CASNDRGDTEAFF.

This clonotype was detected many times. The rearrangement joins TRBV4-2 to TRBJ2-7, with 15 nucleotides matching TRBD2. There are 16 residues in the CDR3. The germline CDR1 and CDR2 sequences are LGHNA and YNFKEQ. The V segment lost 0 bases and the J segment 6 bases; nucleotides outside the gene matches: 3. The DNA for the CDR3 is TGTGCCAGCAGCCAAGACCCGGGACTAGCGGGAGGCGAGCAGTACTTC. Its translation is CASSQDPGLAGGEQYF.

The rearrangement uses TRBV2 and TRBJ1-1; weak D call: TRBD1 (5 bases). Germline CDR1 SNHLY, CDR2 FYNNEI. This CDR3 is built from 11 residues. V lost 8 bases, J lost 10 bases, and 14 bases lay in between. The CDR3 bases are TGTGCCAGCTTGGGGGGTCATGGAGCTTTCTTT. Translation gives CASLGGHGAFF.

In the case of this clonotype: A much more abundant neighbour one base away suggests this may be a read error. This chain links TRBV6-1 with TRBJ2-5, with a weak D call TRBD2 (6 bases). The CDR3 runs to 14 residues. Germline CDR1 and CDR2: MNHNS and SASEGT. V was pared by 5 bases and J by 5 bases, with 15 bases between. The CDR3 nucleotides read TGTGCCAGCAGTCAACTTAGTCGGGGGGAGACCCAGTACTTC. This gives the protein CASSQLSRGETQYF.

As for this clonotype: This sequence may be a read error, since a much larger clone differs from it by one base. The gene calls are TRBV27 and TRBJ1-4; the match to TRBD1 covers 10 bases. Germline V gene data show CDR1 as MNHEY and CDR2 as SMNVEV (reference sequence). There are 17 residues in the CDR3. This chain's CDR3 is CASSPRDRGITNGKLFF. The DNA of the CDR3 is TGTGCCAGCAGTCCTCGGGACAGGGGAATCACTAATGGAAAACTGTTTTTT.

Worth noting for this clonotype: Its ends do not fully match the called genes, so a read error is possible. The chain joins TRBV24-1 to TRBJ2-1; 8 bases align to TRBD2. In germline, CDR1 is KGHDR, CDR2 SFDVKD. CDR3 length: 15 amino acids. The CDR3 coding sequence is TGTGCCACCAGTGATTTGAGACTAGCGTCGAGTGAGCTGTTCTTC. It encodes CATSDLRLASSELFF.

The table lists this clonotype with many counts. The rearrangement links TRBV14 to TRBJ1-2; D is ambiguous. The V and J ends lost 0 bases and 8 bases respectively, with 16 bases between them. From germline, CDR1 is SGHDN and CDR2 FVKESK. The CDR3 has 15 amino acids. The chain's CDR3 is CASSQEGRNLRGYTF. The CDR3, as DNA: TGTGCCAGCAGCCAAGAAGGCAGGAATCTAAGGGGCTACACCTTC.

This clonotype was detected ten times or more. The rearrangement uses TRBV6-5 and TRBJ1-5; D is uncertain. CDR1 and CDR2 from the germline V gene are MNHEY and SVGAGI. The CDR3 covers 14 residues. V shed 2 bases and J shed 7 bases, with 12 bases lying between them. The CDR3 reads CASSYKVGVQPQHF. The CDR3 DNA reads TGTGCCAGCAGTTACAAAGTAGGAGTCCAGCCCCAGCATTTT.

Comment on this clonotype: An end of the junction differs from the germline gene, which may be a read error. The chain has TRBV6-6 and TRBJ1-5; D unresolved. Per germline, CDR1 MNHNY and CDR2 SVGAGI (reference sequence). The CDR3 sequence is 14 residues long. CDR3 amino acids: CASSHSGSNQPQHF. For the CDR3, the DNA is TGTGCCAGCAGTCACTCGGGGAGCAATCAGCCCCAGCATTTT.

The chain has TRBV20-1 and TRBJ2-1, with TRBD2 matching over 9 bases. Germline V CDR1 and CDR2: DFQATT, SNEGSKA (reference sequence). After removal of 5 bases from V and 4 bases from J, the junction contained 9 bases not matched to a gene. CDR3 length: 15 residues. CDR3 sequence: CSASPTSGLYNEQFF. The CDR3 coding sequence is TGCAGTGCTTCCCCCACTAGCGGGCTGTACAATGAGCAGTTCTTC.

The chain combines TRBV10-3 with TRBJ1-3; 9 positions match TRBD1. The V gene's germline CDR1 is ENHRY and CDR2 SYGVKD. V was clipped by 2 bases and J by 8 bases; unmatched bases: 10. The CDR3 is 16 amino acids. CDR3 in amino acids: CAISEEQGALGYTIYF. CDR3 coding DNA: TGTGCCATCAGTGAGGAACAGGGGGCGCTTGGCTACACCATATATTTT.

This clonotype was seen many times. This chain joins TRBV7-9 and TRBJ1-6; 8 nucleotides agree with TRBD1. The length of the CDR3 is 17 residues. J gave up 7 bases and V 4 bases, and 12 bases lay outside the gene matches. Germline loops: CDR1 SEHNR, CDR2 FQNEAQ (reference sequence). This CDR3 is CASSSPGRGRGNSPLHF. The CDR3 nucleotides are TGTGCCAGCAGCTCTCCGGGCAGGGGGCGCGGGAATTCACCCCTCCACTTT.

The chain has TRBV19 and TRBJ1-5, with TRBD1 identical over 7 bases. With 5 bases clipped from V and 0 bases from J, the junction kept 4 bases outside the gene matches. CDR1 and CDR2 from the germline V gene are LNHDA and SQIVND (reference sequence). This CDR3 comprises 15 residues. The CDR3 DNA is TGTGCCAGTAGTTGGGGACAGTTTAGCAATCAGCCCCAGCATTTT. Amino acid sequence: CASSWGQFSNQPQHF. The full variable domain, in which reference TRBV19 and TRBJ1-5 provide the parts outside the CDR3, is DGGITQSPKYLFRKEGQNVTLSCEQNLNHDAMYWYRQDPGQGLRLIYYSQIVNDFQKGDIAEGYSVSREKKESFPLTVTSAQKNPTAFYLCASSWGQFSNQPQHFGDGTRLSIL.

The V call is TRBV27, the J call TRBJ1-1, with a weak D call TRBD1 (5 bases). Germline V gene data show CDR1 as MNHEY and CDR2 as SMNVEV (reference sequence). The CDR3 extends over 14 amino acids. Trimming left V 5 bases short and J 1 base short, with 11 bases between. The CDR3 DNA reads TGTGCCAGCAGTGCCGGGACGGCGAACACTGAAGCTTTCTTT. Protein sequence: CASSAGTANTEAFF.

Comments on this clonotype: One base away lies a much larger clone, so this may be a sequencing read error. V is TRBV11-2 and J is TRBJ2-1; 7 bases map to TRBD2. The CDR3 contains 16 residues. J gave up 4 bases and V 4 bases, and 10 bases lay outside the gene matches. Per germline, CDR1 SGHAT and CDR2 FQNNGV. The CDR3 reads CASSYRSGAPYNEQFF. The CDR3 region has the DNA TGTGCCAGCAGCTACCGGAGCGGGGCGCCATACAATGAGCAGTTCTTC.

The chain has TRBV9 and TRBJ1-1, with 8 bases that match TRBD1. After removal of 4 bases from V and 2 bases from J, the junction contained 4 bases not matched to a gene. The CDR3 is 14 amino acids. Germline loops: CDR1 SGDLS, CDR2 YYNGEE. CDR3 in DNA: TGTGCCAGCAGCCCAGGGGGCTTTAACACTGAAGCTTTCTTT. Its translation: CASSPGGFNTEAFF.

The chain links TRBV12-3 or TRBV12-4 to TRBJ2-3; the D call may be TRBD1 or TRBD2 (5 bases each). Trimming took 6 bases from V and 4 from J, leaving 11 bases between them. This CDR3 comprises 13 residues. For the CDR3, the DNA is TGTGCCAGCAGGGACGGGGCGCCAGATACGCAGTATTTT. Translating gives CASRDGAPDTQYF.

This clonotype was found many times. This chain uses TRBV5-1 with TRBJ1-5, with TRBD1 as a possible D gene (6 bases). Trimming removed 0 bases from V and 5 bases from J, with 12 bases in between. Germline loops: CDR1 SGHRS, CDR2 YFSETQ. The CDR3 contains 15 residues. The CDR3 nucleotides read TGCGCCAGCAGCTTGGAAGGGGGAAAAGATCAGCCCCAGCATTTT. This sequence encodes CASSLEGGKDQPQHF. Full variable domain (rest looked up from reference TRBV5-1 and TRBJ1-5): KAGVTQTPRYLIKTRGQQVTLSCSPISGHRSVSWYQQTPGQGLQFLFEYFSETQRNKGNFPGRFSGRQFSNSRSEMNVSTLELGDSALYLCASSLEGGKDQPQHFGDGTRLSIL.

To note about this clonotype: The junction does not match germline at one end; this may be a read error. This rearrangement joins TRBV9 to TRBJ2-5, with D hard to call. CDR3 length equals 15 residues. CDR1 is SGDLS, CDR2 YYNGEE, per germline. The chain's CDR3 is CAGSVANQRQGTQYF. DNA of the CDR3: TGTGCCGGCAGCGTAGCTAACCAGCGCCAAGGGACCCAGTACTTC.